The 4 T cell receptor beta chains below all came from one sample that was sequenced in a study of T cell changes during pregnancy in multiple sclerosis. Produced via immunoSEQ multiplex PCR; TCRdb's table is partial and in-frame only. The sample lists 85,000 to 95,000 clones, roughly nine tenths occurring once. Sequenced here: peripheral blood, sampled after pregnancy. The receptors stem from a female donor in good health, enrolled as a control in a pregnancy study.

The chain carries TRBV6-5 and TRBJ1-1; D is uncertain. Germline V gene lookup returns CDR1 MNHEY and CDR2 SVGAGI. Deletions cut 5 bases from V and 7 bases from J, with 11 bases between. CDR3 length equals 12 residues. The CDR3 DNA reads TGTGCCAGCAGTGAAAGAGCGGGTGAAGCTTTCTTT. Translated: CASSERAGEAFF.

The gene calls are TRBV7-2 and TRBJ1-3; 7 bases are shared with TRBD1. Germline values: CDR1 SGHTA, CDR2 FQGNSA. CDR3 length equals 18 residues. The V gene end was trimmed by 5 bases and the J gene end by 0 bases; junction bases not matched to a gene: 13. The CDR3 here is CASSKRPAQGTSGNTIYF. As DNA, the CDR3 is TGTGCCAGCAGCAAAAGACCTGCACAGGGGACCTCTGGAAACACCATATATTTT.

This chain uses TRBV2 with TRBJ1-6; 7 bases are a match to TRBD1. CDR3 length equals 13 residues. Germline CDR1 is SNHLY and CDR2 is FYNNEI. The V gene end was trimmed by 8 bases and the J gene end by 8 bases; junction bases not matched to a gene: 6. The CDR3 region is CASGGTVYSPLHF. The CDR3 DNA reads as TGTGCCAGCGGGGGGACAGTTTATTCACCCCTCCACTTT. Full variable domain (missing parts from reference TRBV2 and TRBJ1-6): EPEVTQTPSHQVTQMGQEVILRCVPISNHLYFYWYRQILGQKVEFLVSFYNNEISEKSEIFDDQFSVERPDGSNFTLKIRSTKLEDSAMYFCASGGTVYSPLHFGNGTRLTVT.

The CDR3 nucleotides are TGTGCCAGCAGCCAAGATCTTTACCTAGCAGAACCCACAGATACGCAGTATTTT. It codes for CASSQDLYLAEPTDTQYF. J is TRBJ2-3 and V is TRBV4-2; weak D call: TRBD2 (5 bases). The V end was cut by 0 bases, the J end by 2 bases, with 18 bases between. This CDR3 is built from 18 residues. CDR1 and CDR2 from the germline V gene are LGHNA and YNFKEQ.